The sequence of this T cell receptor beta chain was determined in a study of cytomegalovirus exposure and HLA in healthy donors. The CDR3 extends over 14 amino acids. The J segment lost 10 bases and the V segment lost 6 bases, leaving 11 bases of the junction unmatched. Germline CDR1 reads MNHEY; CDR2 reads SVGAGI. PCR primers comprised 60 Vbeta and 13 Jbeta primers. Only in-frame clones appear in the TCRdb table, and some are missing; sequencing was by immunoSEQ multiplex PCR. The repertoire has roughly 120,000 clones, approximately 80% of them found once; the top ten carry about 1.5%. The sequence derives from a woman in her late teens or twenties in good health and CMV-seronegative. Sequencing was done on a sample of PBMCs. The chain carries TRBV6-5 and TRBJ2-1; 8 bases align to TRBD2. CDR3 protein: CASSRSGGWMEQFF. In nucleotides, the CDR3 is TGTGCCAGCAGCCGAAGCGGGGGTTGGATGGAGCAGTTCTTC.